This TCR beta chain is from a study of blood T cells in healthy people across ages. This clonotype has only a few counts. V shed 0 bases and J 5 bases; nucleotides not matched to a gene: 3. Germline assignment: CDR1 MNHNY and CDR2 SVGAGI (reference sequence). CDR3 size: 15 residues. Through a sample-barcoded 5' primer and a J-beta primer mix, a second PCR was run for roughly 7 to 12 cycles. A single record per CDR3 protein comes from TCRdb applying MiXCR to the 5' RACE reads. The sample includes about 640,000 distinct CDR3 sequences, 25% to 35% of them seen just once. The TCR was taken from an elderly woman in good health. Source material: blood. The rearrangement uses TRBV6-6 and TRBJ2-2; 7 bases are a match to TRBD1. The DNA for the CDR3 is TGTGCCAGCAGTTACTCAGGGGGCCTAACCGGGGAGCTGTTTTTT. It yields the protein CASSYSGGLTGELFF.